These 3 T cell receptor beta chains were all obtained from the same sample, sequenced in a study of T cells in Graves' hyperthyroidism and ophthalmopathy. The TCR beta CDR3 regions underwent amplification using RNA transcripts as the source. The study used the HTBI primer set for a first-round RT-PCR of the TCR CDR3. One entry per CDR3 protein, called by TCRdb with MiXCR from the multiplex PCR reads. Seen here are 500,000 to 600,000 distinct CDR3 sequences, just over 45% observed once, and the top ten hold under 20%. The source material was peripheral blood or thyroid tissue (not recorded which). The source is an adult woman with Graves' disease, either hyperthyroidism or ophthalmopathy (not recorded which).

V and J are TRBV20-1 and TRBJ1-2; D perhaps matches TRBD1 (6 bases). V lost 6 bases and J 2 bases, leaving 19 bases between the germline ends. CDR1 is DFQATT and CDR2 is SNEGSKA in the germline V gene (reference sequence). This CDR3 is 15 amino acids long. CDR3 loop: CSAKGLGGSNYGYTF. The DNA of the CDR3 is TGCAGTGCCAAGGGTCTTGGGGGCTCAAACTATGGCTACACCTTC.

This clonotype came up a few times. The chain has TRBV2 and TRBJ1-4, with 9 bases aligning to TRBD1. Germline loops: CDR1 SNHLY, CDR2 FYNNEI. With 6 bases clipped from V and 7 bases from J, the junction kept 3 bases outside the gene matches. The CDR3 has 13 residues. CDR3 nucleotides: TGTGCCAGCAGCCCGGGACAGGGTGAAAAACTGTTTTTT. Translation: CASSPGQGEKLFF.

The rearrangement links TRBV7-9 to TRBJ1-6; D remains unclear. The V gene lost 5 bases and the J gene lost 6 bases, with 8 bases spanning the gap. The CDR3 is 13 residues long. From germline, CDR1 is SEHNR and CDR2 FQNEAQ (reference sequence). The CDR3 region is CASSPTRNSPLHF. For the CDR3, the DNA is TGTGCCAGCAGCCCCACCCGTAATTCACCCCTCCACTTT.